This T cell receptor (beta chain) was obtained from a study of T cell responses to AZD1222 COVID-19 vaccine. Looked up from germline, CDR1 is MDHEN and CDR2 is SYDVKM. CDR3 length equals 12 residues. V gave up 1 base and J gave up 7 bases, with 7 bases separating them. This clone was detected once. What it binds is unknown. Clones were read by immunoSEQ multiplex PCR, and TCRdb kept only the in-frame ones, dropping some. The sample holds around 100,000 clones, around 89% seen once. Overall study findings and caveats: The study found Spike-specific TCR breadth and depth rose after two AZD1222 doses. Repertoires were obtained only post-peak T cell response. At baseline, seropositivity was found in only a handful of AZD1222 recipients.

The chain couples TRBV28 to TRBJ1-1; no firm D call. The sample consisted of peripheral blood, taken on day 0 of AZD1222 vaccination. The receptor's source is an adult in good health. CDR3 bases: TGTGCCAGCAGTTTATTTGGAAATGAAGCTTTCTTT. Translated: CASSLFGNEAFF.